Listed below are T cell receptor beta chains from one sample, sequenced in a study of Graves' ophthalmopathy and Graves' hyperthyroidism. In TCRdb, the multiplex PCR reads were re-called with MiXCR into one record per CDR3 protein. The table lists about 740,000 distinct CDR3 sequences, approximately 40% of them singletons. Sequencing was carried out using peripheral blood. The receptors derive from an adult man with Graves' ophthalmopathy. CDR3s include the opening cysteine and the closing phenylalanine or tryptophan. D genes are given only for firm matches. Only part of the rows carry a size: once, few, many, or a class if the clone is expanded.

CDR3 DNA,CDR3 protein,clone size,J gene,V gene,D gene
TGTGCCTGGAGCGGCAAACAGGGGACTCAGCCCCAGCATTTT,CAWSGKQGTQPQHF,NA,TRBJ1-5,TRBV24-1,TRBD1
TGCAGTGCTAGACAGGGCGGGGAGACCCAGTACTTC,CSARQGGETQYF,NA,TRBJ2-5,TRBV20-1,NA
TGTGCCAGCCGAGCGGGGAGTAACGGCTACACCTTC,CASRAGSNGYTF,NA,TRBJ1-2,TRBV14,NA
TGCGCCAGCGGACGGGGCGACAACACTGAAGCTTTCTTT,CASGRGDNTEAFF,many,TRBJ1-1,TRBV5-1,NA
TGTGCCAGCAGTGAAGGAGTGGGGACAGGCTACTACGAGCAGTACTTC,CASSEGVGTGYYEQYF,NA,TRBJ2-7,TRBV6-1,TRBD1
TGTGCCAGCAGCTTAGGTGGAGGCTGCAATCAGCCCCAGCATTTT,CASSLGGGCNQPQHF,few,TRBJ1-5,TRBV2,NA
TGCAGTGCTAGCCGACAGGGGTTCGCTGGCTACACCTTC,CSASRQGFAGYTF,many,TRBJ1-2,TRBV20-1,TRBD1
TGTGCCACCAGTGATACCGTCTATGGCTACACCTTC,CATSDTVYGYTF,many,TRBJ1-2,TRBV24-1,NA
TGTGCCAGCAGCCCGGATATCTATGGCTACACCTTC,CASSPDIYGYTF,many,TRBJ1-2,TRBV7-9,NA
TGCAGTGCCCCGGGGGGCAAGGGCAATCAGCCCCAGCATTTT,CSAPGGKGNQPQHF,once,TRBJ1-5,TRBV20-1,NA
TGCAGCGTTGAAGAGGACACTATGAACACTGAAGCTTTCTTT,CSVEEDTMNTEAFF,many,TRBJ1-1,TRBV29-1,NA
TGTGCCAGCAGAGTGGTCGGGACAGGGTTTCGGGCCCAGCATTTT,CASRVVGTGFRAQHF,NA,TRBJ1-5,TRBV24-1,TRBD1
TGTGCCAGCAGCTTAGTGCGGGACTTGCTGGAGACCCAGTACTTC,CASSLVRDLLETQYF,many,TRBJ2-5,TRBV7-8,NA
TGTGCCAGCAGTGAACAGGGGGATGCGGATGGCTACACCTTC,CASSEQGDADGYTF,many,TRBJ1-2,TRBV2,TRBD1
TGTGCCAGCAGCTTGGGGGAGGGGGCGAAGCAGTACTTC,CASSLGEGAKQYF,NA,TRBJ2-7,TRBV11-2,NA
TGTGCCAGCAGCGTACAGGGCCGCCCGGAGACCCAGTACTTC,CASSVQGRPETQYF,NA,TRBJ2-5,TRBV5-6,NA
TGTGCCACCAGTAATTCCCGGACAGGAGCCTACGAGCAGTACTTC,CATSNSRTGAYEQYF,NA,TRBJ2-7,TRBV24-1,TRBD1
TGCAGTGCCGGGACTAGCGGGAAGCAGTACGAGCAGTACTTC,CSAGTSGKQYEQYF,few,TRBJ2-7,TRBV20-1,TRBD2
TGCGCCAGCGGGGGAGGCGGGGGGAGCAGCTCCTACGAGCAGTACTTC,CASGGGGGSSSYEQYF,NA,TRBJ2-7,TRBV10-1,TRBD2
TGTGCCAGCGATAGACAGATGGTAACCCTCGAGCAGTACTTC,CASDRQMVTLEQYF,many,TRBJ2-7,TRBV7-3,NA
TGCAGTGCTAGGGGGACTAGCGAGATGCCCTACGAGCAGTACTTC,CSARGTSEMPYEQYF,few,TRBJ2-7,TRBV20-1,TRBD2
TGTGCCAGCAGCTCAAGACAGGCGGCCTACGAGCAGTACTTC,CASSSRQAAYEQYF,few,TRBJ2-7,TRBV5-4,NA
TGTGCCACCAGCAGAGAATTATGGCGGGGCGTTGGCACAGATACGCAGTATTTT,CATSRELWRGVGTDTQYF,NA,TRBJ2-3,TRBV15,NA
TGTGCCAGCAGCCCCTGGGACAGGGAATCCGAGCAGTACTTC,CASSPWDRESEQYF,few,TRBJ2-7,TRBV5-5,TRBD1
TGTGCCAGCAGTTGGAACTCTGGAAACACCATATATTTT,CASSWNSGNTIYF,NA,TRBJ1-3,TRBV7-9,NA
TGTGCCAGCAGTTTCACCCTGACTATGTTTGGGCCGAGGTACACCGGGGAGCTGTTTTTT,CASSFTLTMFGPRYTGELFF,NA,TRBJ2-2,TRBV12-3/TRBV12-4,NA
TGCGCCAGCAGCTTGATACAGGGCTCCTACGAGCAGTACTTC,CASSLIQGSYEQYF,NA,TRBJ2-7,TRBV5-1,NA
TGTGCCATCAGTACAGGGCACATGAACACTGAAGCTTTCTTT,CAISTGHMNTEAFF,many,TRBJ1-1,TRBV10-3,NA
TGTGCCAGCAGTGACCGACTAGCGGGCACCGGGGAGCTGTTTTTT,CASSDRLAGTGELFF,many,TRBJ2-2,TRBV2,TRBD2
TGCGCCAGCGGATACAAAGAGACCCAGTACTTC,CASGYKETQYF,many,TRBJ2-5,TRBV5-1,NA
TGCGCCAGCAGCCAAGGGCAGGGAGCTCAGCCCCAGCATTTT,CASSQGQGAQPQHF,few,TRBJ1-5,TRBV4-1,NA
TGTGCCAGCAGCCAAGTCGGGAGGGCTGCGGGCTACACCTTC,CASSQVGRAAGYTF,NA,TRBJ1-2,TRBV2,NA
TGTGCCACCAGTGATCAATGGACTAGCGATACCGGGGAGCTGTTTTTT,CATSDQWTSDTGELFF,few,TRBJ2-2,TRBV24-1,TRBD2
TGCGCCAGCAGTGAAACGGCTAGCGGCCGCTCCTACGAGCAGTACTTC,CASSETASGRSYEQYF,NA,TRBJ2-7,TRBV10-1,TRBD2
TGTGCCAGCAGCCAAGCCTCGGGACACTACTACGAGCAGTACTTC,CASSQASGHYYEQYF,NA,TRBJ2-7,TRBV10-3,NA
TGTGCCACCAGCAGAGATCGTGTGGAGTTTGGGGGGGATACGCAGTATTTT,CATSRDRVEFGGDTQYF,NA,TRBJ2-3,TRBV15,NA
TGTGCCAGCAGCTCTAGAGGCTACTACGAGCAGTACTTC,CASSSRGYYEQYF,few,TRBJ2-7,TRBV7-9,NA
TGTGCCAGCAGCCCGGGCCCCGCAACTAATGAAAAACTGTTTTTT,CASSPGPATNEKLFF,few,TRBJ1-4,TRBV7-9,NA
TGTGCCAGCAGACCTACCGGGGGCGTTAGAGGCTACACCTTC,CASRPTGGVRGYTF,many,TRBJ1-2,TRBV2,NA